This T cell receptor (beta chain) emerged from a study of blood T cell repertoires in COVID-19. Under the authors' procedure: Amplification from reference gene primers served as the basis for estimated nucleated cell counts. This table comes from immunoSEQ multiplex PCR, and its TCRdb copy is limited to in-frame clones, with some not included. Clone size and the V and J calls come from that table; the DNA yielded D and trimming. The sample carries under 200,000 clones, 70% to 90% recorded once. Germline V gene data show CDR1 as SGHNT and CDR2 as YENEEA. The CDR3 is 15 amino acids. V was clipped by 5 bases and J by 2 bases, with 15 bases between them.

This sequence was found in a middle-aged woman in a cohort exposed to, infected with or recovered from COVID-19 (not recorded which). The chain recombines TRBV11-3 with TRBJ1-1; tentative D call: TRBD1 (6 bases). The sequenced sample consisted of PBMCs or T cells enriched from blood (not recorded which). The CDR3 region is CASSTRDISNTEAFF. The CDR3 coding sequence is TGTGCCAGCAGCACGAGGGACATTTCTAACACTGAAGCTTTCTTT. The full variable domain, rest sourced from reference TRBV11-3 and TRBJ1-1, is EAGVVQSPRYKIIEKKQPVAFWCNPISGHNTLYWYLQNLGQGPELLIRYENEEAVDDSQLPKDRFSAERLKGVDSTLKIQPAELGDSAVYLCASSTRDISNTEAFFGQGTRLTVV.